The rows below give T cell receptor beta chains drawn from one sample of a study of T-cell memory formation after mild COVID-19. TCRdb called the 5' RACE reads again in MiXCR, with one record for every CDR3 protein. The repertoire holds some 440,000 distinct CDR3 sequences, with around a quarter as singletons. The sequenced material came from PBMCs or a T cell subset sorted from them (not recorded which). These receptors all come from an adult woman who had mild COVID-19 (a few samples of this study predate the infection). Cell type and time point are not known. The CDR3 runs from the conserved cysteine through the conserved F or W. A D gene is named only where the DNA matches it firmly. The size field is filled for only some rows; it gives once, few, many or a size class.

few	TRBV6-5	TRBD2	TRBJ2-7	15	TGTGCCAGCAGTTATATGGCGGGAGGGCCCTACGAGCAGTACTTC	CASSYMAGGPYEQYF
few	TRBV12-3/TRBV12-4	TRBD2	TRBJ2-3	16	TGTGCCAGCAGCCGAGGACTAGCGGGAGGTCTAGATACGCAGTATTTT	CASSRGLAGGLDTQYF
NA	TRBV7-8	TRBD2	TRBJ2-3	13	TGTGCTTCCAGGGAGGGAAGCACAGATACGCAGTATTTT	CASREGSTDTQYF
few	TRBV5-4	TRBD2	TRBJ2-3	16	TGTGCCAGCAGCGTCGAGCGGGGTAGCTCCGCAGATACGCAGTATTTT	CASSVERGSSADTQYF
few	TRBV27	NA	TRBJ1-1	13	TGTGCCAGCAGTTTAAACAGGAACACTGAAGCTTTCTTT	CASSLNRNTEAFF
NA	TRBV10-3	NA	TRBJ2-2	14	TGTGCCTCTGCGGACCCTACGAACACCGGGGAGCTGTTTTTT	CASADPTNTGELFF
few	TRBV6-1	TRBD1	TRBJ1-2	14	TGTGCCAGCAGTGAGGACAGGCTTGGGTATGGCTACACCTTC	CASSEDRLGYGYTF
NA	TRBV5-1	NA	TRBJ1-1	18	TGCGCCAGCAGCCCTGGACATTTAAGGGTTCTCGTCGGCACTGAAGCTTTCTTT	CASSPGHLRVLVGTEAFF
NA	TRBV12-3/TRBV12-4	NA	TRBJ1-2	14	TGTGCCAGCAGTCCTACTCCAGATTTCTATGGCTACACCTTC	CASSPTPDFYGYTF
few	TRBV19	TRBD1	TRBJ2-7	15	TGTGCCAGTAGTATCACGGACAGGGGGAGGTACGAGCAGTACTTC	CASSITDRGRYEQYF
NA	TRBV6-9	TRBD1	TRBJ2-3	17	TGTGCCAGCAGTTATTCGGGACAGGCTACTAGCACAGATACGCAGTATTTT	CASSYSGQATSTDTQYF
NA	TRBV20-1	NA	TRBJ2-5	12	TGCAGTGCTAAAGGAGTCCAAGAGACCCAGTACTTC	CSAKGVQETQYF
few	TRBV7-2	NA	TRBJ1-5	13	TGTGCCAGCAGCTACCGGGGCGATCAGCCCCAGCATTTT	CASSYRGDQPQHF
few	TRBV23-1	TRBD1	TRBJ1-5	19	TGCGCCAGCAGTCAATCCGGGGAGACAGGGAGGAGATCGGATCAGCCCCAGCATTTT	CASSQSGETGRRSDQPQHF
NA	TRBV5-4	TRBD1	TRBJ2-3	15	TGTGCCAGCAGCTCCCGGGACAGACTCACAGATACGCAGTATTTT	CASSSRDRLTDTQYF
NA	TRBV6-5	NA	TRBJ1-1	14	TGTGCCAGCAGTTACTCCTCCGGGGTAGCTGAAGCTTTCTTT	CASSYSSGVAEAFF
few	TRBV7-9	NA	TRBJ2-7	14	TGTGCCAGCAGCCCATCTAAGTCCCCCAGCGAGCAGTACTTC	CASSPSKSPSEQYF
NA	TRBV7-3	TRBD1	TRBJ1-1	16	TGTGCCAGCAGCGTAAAGACAGGGAGTAGGAACACTGAAGCTTTCTTT	CASSVKTGSRNTEAFF
NA	TRBV6-6	NA	TRBJ2-3	14	TGTGCCAGCAGTCCCCCCGGGTTCACAGATACGCAGTATTTT	CASSPPGFTDTQYF
few	TRBV7-9	NA	TRBJ2-7	14	TGTGCCAGCAGCTCATCGGGCCGACAATACGAGCAGTACTTC	CASSSSGRQYEQYF
few	TRBV5-5	NA	TRBJ2-7	13	TGTGCCAGCAGCTTGTGGCAACACTACGAGCAGTACTTC	CASSLWQHYEQYF
NA	TRBV25-1	NA	TRBJ1-4	13	TGTGCCAGCAGTGACGTGGAGGATGAAAAACTGTTTTTT	CASSDVEDEKLFF
NA	TRBV7-2	NA	TRBJ1-1	16	TGTGCCAGCAGCTTAGCGCTGGACTTTGCAAACACTGAAGCTTTCTTT	CASSLALDFANTEAFF
few	TRBV5-6	NA	TRBJ2-5	12	TGTGCCAGCAGCCGTCAAGATGAGACCCAGTACTTC	CASSRQDETQYF
NA	TRBV7-9	NA	TRBJ2-1	16	TGTGCCAGCACCTCAGGGGCCCCTCCGTCCTACAATGAGCAGTTCTTC	CASTSGAPPSYNEQFF
few	TRBV7-8	NA	TRBJ1-5	16	TGTGCCAGCAGGCGATTCTTGGTGGGGGGCAATCAGCCCCAGCATTTT	CASRRFLVGGNQPQHF
few	TRBV20-1	TRBD2	TRBJ2-7	13	TGCAGTGCTAGAGTACGGGGGGCCTACGAGCAGTACTTC	CSARVRGAYEQYF
NA	TRBV20-1	NA	TRBJ1-1	12	TGCAGTGCTAGAGATGGGACTTGGGGCGCTTTCTTT	CSARDGTWGAFF
NA	TRBV5-1	TRBD2	TRBJ2-3	18	TGCGCCAGCAGCTTGGCGCTAGCGGGAGGACCTCGGGGAGATACGCAGTATTTT	CASSLALAGGPRGDTQYF
NA	TRBV24-1	NA	TRBJ2-1	16	TGTGCCACCAGTGATTTCGGGCGGACAACCTACAATGAGCAGTTCTTC	CATSDFGRTTYNEQFF
few	TRBV4-3	NA	TRBJ2-1	15	TGCGCCAGCAGCCAAGCCGCTAACAAAGGCGGTGAGCAGTTCTTC	CASSQAANKGGEQFF
few	TRBV20-1	TRBD2	TRBJ2-1	12	TGCAGTGCTAGACCGGGAGGGAATGAGCAGTTCTTC	CSARPGGNEQFF
NA	TRBV20-1	NA	TRBJ2-3	15	TGCAGTGCTGCCTCCCCTTACCTTTCCCTAGATACGCAGTATTTT	CSAASPYLSLDTQYF
NA	TRBV7-3	NA	TRBJ2-5	15	TGTGCCAGCAGCGTCACCGGGACACTAGGGGAGACCCAGTACTTC	CASSVTGTLGETQYF
few	TRBV11-3	NA	TRBJ2-3	13	TGTGCCAGCAGCTCGGACAGACATGATACGCAGTATTTT	CASSSDRHDTQYF
NA	TRBV15	TRBD2	TRBJ2-1	16	TGTGCCACCAGCCAGGATACTAGCGGATCCTACAATGAGCAGTTCTTC	CATSQDTSGSYNEQFF
NA	TRBV12-3/TRBV12-4	NA	TRBJ2-3	15	TGTGCCAGCACTGAGGGCCCGACTAGCACAGATACGCAGTATTTT	CASTEGPTSTDTQYF
few	TRBV11-2	TRBD1	TRBJ2-5	17	TGTGCCAGCAGCCCTAAGAGTACTGGGACAGATGGAGAGACCCAGTACTTC	CASSPKSTGTDGETQYF
once	TRBV20-1	NA	TRBJ1-1	14	TGCAGTGCTTGGAGAGGGGGTCTCTGGACTGAAGCTTTCTTT	CSAWRGGLWTEAFF
few	TRBV6-6	TRBD2	TRBJ2-2	18	TGTGCCAGCAGTTACCCGGGACTAGCGGGATTCCGAACCGGGGAGCTGTTTTTT	CASSYPGLAGFRTGELFF
once	TRBV7-9	NA	TRBJ2-5	14	TGTGCCAGCAGCTTACAGGGTTTTGGGGAGACCCAGTACTTC	CASSLQGFGETQYF
few	TRBV29-1	NA	TRBJ1-5	11	TGCAGCGTTTTAACAAATCAGCCCCAGCATTTT	CSVLTNQPQHF